Given below is one TCR beta chain in context. This CDR3 comprises 13 residues. Trimming removed 6 bases from V and 8 bases from J, with 16 bases in between. The germline V gene has CDR1 SNHLY and CDR2 FYNNEI. Original data processing: Estimation of nucleated cell counts relied on the amplification of reference gene primers. TCRdb's copy holds only in-frame clones and misses some; the assay was immunoSEQ multiplex PCR. That table supplies the V and J calls and clone size; D and trimming were determined from the DNA. Of roughly 67,000 clones listed, roughly 88% were seen once; the top ten hold around 1.2%. The sample originates from a study of blood T cell repertoires in COVID-19. At the level of the study: Samples taken during acute and convalescent COVID-19 were collected in the United States, Italy and Spain. From T cells, B-cell-depleted T cells, or PBMCs came the material, which was cDNA or gDNA.

This TCR derives from a woman aged 55-69 years with acute or convalescent COVID-19. Material: peripheral blood. This rearrangement joins TRBV2 to TRBJ1-2, with a tentative D call TRBD1 (6 bases). The CDR3 here is CASRISGTTGYTF. The CDR3 DNA reads TGTGCCAGCAGAATCTCAGGGACAACCGGCTACACCTTC.